The source of this TCR beta chain is a study of identical twins. Study results and caveats: Insertion counts were lower in abundant cord blood beta clonotypes, a trend that memory repertoires did not show.

The CDR3 covers 15 residues. Germline loops: CDR1 DFQATT, CDR2 SNEGSKA (reference sequence). Trimming cost V 6 bases and J 2 bases, with 18 bases left between them. With regard to this clonotype: No antigen is known for it.

Healthy Caucasians, and only they, were the donors. TCRdb analysed the 5' RACE reads with MiXCR anew, one entry per CDR3 protein. The table records about 1.7 million distinct CDR3 sequences, roughly a third of them present only once. This rearrangement joins TRBV20-1 to TRBJ2-3; D unresolved. Sequencing was performed on cord blood. This receptor was taken from a newborn girl in good health. CDR3 coding DNA: TGCAGTGCGGAACCGGGCCAACTACTCACAGATACGCAGTATTTT. It specifies CSAEPGQLLTDTQYF.